This T cell receptor beta chain originates from a study of beta chain features in type 1 diabetes. The whole isolated RNA underwent reverse transcription, so sequencing captured expressed TCRB transcripts. The table came from immunoSEQ multiplex PCR; TCRdb's copy has only in-frame clones and leaves some out. Of about 160,000 clones listed, less than 10% are singletons. Whole-study findings and limits: All four CD4+ subsets from Type 1 diabetes patients carried moderately but significantly shorter TCRB CDR3s.

This clone was detected ten times or more. Its cognate antigen is unknown. The TCR sequence derives from a man between 18 and 29 years old with type 1 diabetes. The sequenced material came from central memory CD4+ T cells from blood.

CDR3 nucleotides: TGCAGCGTTAGAAACGGACTGGCCCAGCATTTT. Amino acids: CSVRNGLAQHF. This chain connects TRBV29-1 to TRBJ1-5; D unresolved. Germline V gives CDR1 SQVTM, CDR2 ANQGSEA. V was cut by 5 bases and J by 11 bases, with 13 bases left in between. The CDR3 runs to 11 residues.